These 5 T cell receptor beta chains were all obtained from the same sample, sequenced in a study of blood T cell repertoires in COVID-19. Produced via immunoSEQ multiplex PCR; TCRdb's table is partial and in-frame only. The table has fewer than 150,000 clones, about 85% seen once; the top ten hold roughly 3.5%. Sample: peripheral blood. The receptors shown here come from a man aged 35 to 55 with acute or convalescent COVID-19.

The chain employs TRBV5-4 and TRBJ2-7, with 7 nucleotides matching TRBD2. This CDR3 is built from 15 residues. Germline loops: CDR1 SGHNT, CDR2 YYREEE (reference sequence). V shed 5 bases, J shed 2 bases, and the junction held 10 bases outside the gene matches. CDR3 bases: TGTGCCAGCAGGTTGCTAGCGGAAATAGCCTACGAGCAGTACTTC. Protein sequence: CASRLLAEIAYEQYF.

J is TRBJ1-6 and V is TRBV24-1; D is uncertain. CDR3 size: 16 residues. V lost 2 bases to trimming and J lost 9 bases, with 16 bases between them. Germline-derived CDR1 and CDR2 are KGHDR and SFDVKD. CDR3 loop: CATSDSRRGSASPLHF. CDR3 coding DNA: TGTGCCACCAGTGATTCCCGAAGAGGCAGCGCTTCACCCCTCCACTTT.

The J gene is TRBJ2-7, the V gene TRBV6-6; 16 bases line up with TRBD2. The germline V gene encodes CDR1 MNHNY and CDR2 SVGAGI (reference sequence). The length of the CDR3 is 18 residues. The J segment lost 3 bases and the V segment lost 5 bases, leaving 10 bases of the junction unmatched. The CDR3: CASSPPGLAGGFFYEQYF. The CDR3 DNA sequence: TGTGCCAGCAGTCCTCCGGGACTAGCGGGGGGGTTTTTCTACGAGCAGTACTTC.

The V and J genes are TRBV7-6 and TRBJ2-1; 15 positions match TRBD2. Germline V gene lookup returns CDR1 SGHVS and CDR2 FNYEAQ. The CDR3 length is 19 residues. The junction had 9 bases not matched to a gene; V was cut back by 5 bases and J by 1 base. As DNA, the CDR3 is TGTGCCAGCAGCCGGGGGCCGGGACTAGCGGGGGGATCCTACAATGAGCAGTTCTTC. Amino acids: CASSRGPGLAGGSYNEQFF.

Concerning this clone: A read error may produce the germline difference seen at one junction end. V is TRBV3-1 (or the pseudogene TRBV3-2) and J is TRBJ2-1, with TRBD1 as a possible D gene (6 bases). The CDR3 covers 12 residues. CDR1 and CDR2 from the germline V gene are LGHDT and YNNKEL (reference sequence). CDR3 DNA: TGTGCCAGCAGCCCGGCGTTGGGGGCCCTGATCTTC. Amino acids: CASSPALGALIF.